The clone carrying this T cell receptor beta chain has more than one count but fewer than ten. Antigen unknown. This sample is part of a study of tumor-infiltrating lymphocytes in primary liver carcinoma. In the study overall: Tumors were staged T1-T3 N0M0 and measured about 4 to 11 cm across. General study findings and limits: Only about 7.5-24% of top clones showed up in all five tumor regions. The 250 largest clones made up significantly more of tumor than blood repertoires (p = 0.039).

Starting material for RNA and DNA co-extraction consisted of about 17-32 mg of unsorted bulk tissue. The study enrolled treatment-naive patients with chronic HBV infection. A constant-region primer served to make TCR beta cDNA from about 0.45 ug total RNA. Library construction for TCR beta comprised three nested multiplex PCR rounds performed with slightly modified ARM-PCR. TCRdb reanalysed the multiplex PCR reads using MiXCR and keeps one entry per CDR3 protein. The repertoire includes under 45,000 distinct CDR3 sequences, roughly 73% of them detected once, and approximately 19% sits in the top ten. The sample comprised liver tumor tissue from sampling region 2. Indicated subset: tumor region T2, inferior pole. The receptor was isolated from a man aged 40-55 years with primary liver carcinoma and hepatitis B virus infection.

The CDR3 coding sequence is TGTGCCAGCAGCGATGGGACTCCCGTGGGGCGGGAGCCCCAGCATTTT. Translated: CASSDGTPVGREPQHF. The chain employs TRBV7-2 and TRBJ1-5, with D maybe TRBD1 (5 bases). Germline V gene lookup returns CDR1 SGHTA and CDR2 FQGNSA. V was cut by 5 bases and J by 8 bases, with 22 bases left in between. CDR3 length equals 16 residues.